Below are 3 T cell receptor beta chains sequenced from a single sample in a study of T cells in localized non-small cell lung cancer. The repertoire was sequenced with immunoSEQ multiplex PCR; TCRdb's copy has only in-frame clones and lacks some. This table has about 28,000 clones, about 92% appearing once. Sequencing was performed on peripheral blood, taken before any cancer treatment. Receptors originate from a woman aged 35-75 years with stage I lung adenocarcinoma.

V is TRBV5-1 and J is TRBJ1-1; tentative D call: TRBD1 (6 bases). The CDR3 consists of 16 residues. Deletions cut 2 bases from V and 3 bases from J, with 17 bases between. Per germline, CDR1 SGHRS and CDR2 YFSETQ. The CDR3 spells CASSFGLTGIDTEAFF. CDR3 sequence (DNA): TGCGCCAGCAGCTTTGGTCTCACAGGGATCGACACTGAAGCTTTCTTT.

The V call is TRBV15, the J call TRBJ2-3; no clear D. V lost 5 bases, J lost 4 bases, and 10 bases lay in between. Germline V gene lookup returns CDR1 LNHNV and CDR2 YYDKDF (reference sequence). The CDR3 totals 13 residues. For the CDR3, the DNA is TGTGCCACCAGCCCCCGGGTGTCAGATACGCAGTATTTT. Translation gives CATSPRVSDTQYF. Complete variable domain (other parts from reference TRBV15 and TRBJ2-3): DAMVIQNPRYQVTQFGKPVTLSCSQTLNHNVMYWYQQKSSQAPKLLFHYYDKDFNNEADTPDNFQSRRPNTSFCFLDIRSPGLGDTAMYLCATSPRVSDTQYFGPGTRLTVL.

The chain combines TRBV27 with TRBJ2-3; the match to TRBD1 covers 8 bases. The J segment lost 13 bases and the V segment lost 5 bases, leaving 8 bases of the junction unmatched. Germline CDR1 is MNHEY and CDR2 is SMNVEV (reference sequence). This CDR3 has 12 amino acids. For the CDR3, the DNA is TGTGCCAGCAGTCTACAGGGGGTATTCGAGTATTTT. Its protein is CASSLQGVFEYF.